This TCR beta chain was captured in a study of cytomegalovirus exposure and HLA in healthy donors. This CDR3 spans 13 amino acids. Germline CDR1 reads KGHSH; CDR2 reads LQKENI. The V segment lost 6 bases and the J segment 4 bases; nucleotides outside the gene matches: 3. Data came from immunoSEQ multiplex PCR; TCRdb stores just in-frame clones and leaves some out. The sample has around 300,000 clones, just over 85% seen once. The receptor comes from a woman between 18 and 29 years old in good health and CMV-seronegative. Sequenced: PBMCs. The chain carries TRBV18 and TRBJ1-2; 9 positions agree with TRBD1. The CDR3 nucleotides read TGTGCCAGCTCGCGGGACAGGGTCTATGGCTACACCTTC. Its translation: CASSRDRVYGYTF.